This T cell receptor (beta chain) appears in the sequencing data of a study of shared clonotypes between healthy human individuals. Assay used: immunoSEQ multiplex PCR; TCRdb lists only in-frame clones, some missing. The repertoire holds 2 million to 2.5 million clones, with over 85% as singletons. This CDR3 contains 14 residues. V was trimmed by 8 bases and J by 3 bases, leaving 17 bases between them. Germline V gives CDR1 SGHVS, CDR2 FQNEAQ. Of note for this clone: Its antigen is currently unknown.

Study conclusions and caveats: A reduction in generation probabilities was seen for non-shared clonotypes relative to those shared by all four donors.

The V gene is TRBV7-8, the J gene TRBJ2-7; D perhaps matches TRBD1 (6 bases). This clonotype was obtained from a man aged 18-30 years in good health. Some clones in this sample may be carry-over from other donors' samples. Source material: naive CD4+ T cells from PBMCs. Stated subset: CD45RA+ positively selected. Here the CDR3 DNA reads TGTGCCAGCCGTTACCGTGAAGGGGGCTACGAGCAGTACTTC. Amino acids: CASRYREGGYEQYF.